The 21 T cell receptor beta chains presented below share a single source sample, sequenced in a study of cytomegalovirus exposure and HLA in healthy donors. The PCR employed 60 Vbeta primers together with 13 Jbeta primers. The repertoire was sequenced with immunoSEQ multiplex PCR; TCRdb's copy has only in-frame clones and lacks some. In the table there are 200,000 to 250,000 clones, around 85% of which are singletons. The specimen sequenced was PBMCs. These receptors came from a human donor in good health.

V gene TRBV15 combines with J gene TRBJ1-5; D might be TRBD1 (6 bases). The germline V gene has CDR1 LNHNV and CDR2 YYDKDF (reference sequence). This CDR3 spans 15 amino acids. The V and J ends lost 3 bases and 2 bases respectively, with 11 bases between them. DNA for the CDR3: TGTGCCACCAGCAGCAGGGGAAGTGGCAATCAGCCCCAGCATTTT. Residues: CATSSRGSGNQPQHF.

The chain couples TRBV5-8 to TRBJ2-7; 10 bases fit TRBD1. The CDR3 contains 15 residues. Germline V gene data show CDR1 as SGHTS and CDR2 as YDEGEE. V shed 6 bases, J shed 0 bases, and the junction held 6 bases outside the gene matches. The CDR3 sequence: CASNPGQGTSYEQYF. DNA of the CDR3: TGTGCCAGCAACCCGGGACAGGGGACCTCCTACGAGCAGTACTTC.

V usage is TRBV6-6 and J usage is TRBJ2-1; D unresolved. The germline CDR1 and CDR2 sequences are MNHNY and SVGAGI (reference sequence). V lost 4 bases and J 4 bases, leaving 11 bases between the germline ends. This CDR3 comprises 14 residues. CDR3 in amino acids: CASSFSRSYNEQFF. In DNA, the CDR3 is TGTGCCAGCAGTTTTTCGCGGTCTTACAATGAGCAGTTCTTC.

The table lists this clone with a count of one. V and J are TRBV9 and TRBJ2-7; 8 bases fit TRBD2. Per germline, CDR1 SGDLS and CDR2 YYNGEE. V trimming: 0 bases; J trimming: 1 base; junction bases outside the gene matches: 3. The CDR3 totals 15 residues. CDR3 nucleotide sequence: TGTGCCAGCAGCGTAGATGGCGGGAGGTCCTACGAGCAGTACTTC. It specifies CASSVDGGRSYEQYF.

This CDR3 is CASSEPGQGGGNTIYF. Here the CDR3 DNA reads TGTGCCAGCAGTGAACCGGGACAGGGCGGCGGAAACACCATATATTTT. The gene calls are TRBV6-1 and TRBJ1-3; 9 bases map to TRBD1. The CDR3 spans 16 residues. The germline V gene encodes CDR1 MNHNS and CDR2 SASEGT. Unmatched junction bases numbered 6, after V lost 2 bases and J lost 4 bases.

This sequence joins TRBV7-3 and TRBJ2-3, with 14 bases fitting TRBD2. The CDR3 consists of 16 residues. Trimming took 4 bases from V and 6 from J; bases not matched to a gene: 6. Germline V gene data show CDR1 as SGHTA and CDR2 as FQGTGA. CDR3 amino acids: CASSSGTSGRSDTQYF. The CDR3 DNA follows: TGTGCCAGCAGCTCAGGGACTAGCGGGAGATCGGATACGCAGTATTTT.

The chain recombines TRBV7-2 with TRBJ2-7, with 7 bases identical to TRBD1. Germline V lookup: CDR1 SGHTA, CDR2 FQGNSA. V dropped 4 bases and J dropped 3; count of bases not matched to a gene: 18. The CDR3 is made up of 18 amino acids. The CDR3 DNA sequence: TGTGCCAGCAGCTCAGCAAGCTCCGGGACAGCGATATTCTACGAGCAGTACTTC. It is translated as CASSSASSGTAIFYEQYF.

The CDR3 DNA reads TGCGCCAGCAGCTTAACTAGCGGGAGAGTCCCCTACGAGCAGTACTTC. Translation: CASSLTSGRVPYEQYF. This rearrangement joins TRBV5-1 to TRBJ2-7, with TRBD2 identical over 11 bases. This CDR3 contains 16 residues. The V gene end was trimmed by 2 bases and the J gene end by 2 bases; junction bases not matched to a gene: 6. Germline lookup yields CDR1 SGHRS and CDR2 YFSETQ.

J is TRBJ2-7 and V is TRBV6-1, with D perhaps matching TRBD1 (7 bases). The length of the CDR3 is 13 residues. Germline loops: CDR1 MNHNS, CDR2 SASEGT. V was pared by 10 bases and J by 2 bases, with 15 bases between. DNA of the CDR3: TGTGCCACCAGGGGGGACAGCCCCTACGAGCAGTACTTC. This translates into CATRGDSPYEQYF.

The rearrangement links TRBV6-5 to TRBJ2-3, with a possible D match to TRBD2 (5 bases). The CDR3 runs 16 residues. Trimming took 4 bases from V and 5 from J, leaving 19 bases between them. From germline, CDR1 is MNHEY and CDR2 SVGAGI. CDR3 DNA sequence: TGTGCCAGCAGTTCCACCCTTGGGAGAAGGCTAGATACGCAGTATTTT. This gives the protein CASSSTLGRRLDTQYF.

The sample holds one count of this clone. The chain carries TRBV18 and TRBJ1-5; TRBD1 is a possible D gene (6 bases). The germline V and J ends were trimmed by 6 bases and 0 bases, with 9 bases remaining between them. Germline CDR1 reads KGHSH; CDR2 reads LQKENI. This CDR3 contains 14 residues. In DNA, the CDR3 is TGTGCCAGCTCCGGGACAAATAGCAATCAGCCCCAGCATTTT. Protein sequence: CASSGTNSNQPQHF.

The chain is built from TRBV5-1 and TRBJ2-4, with TRBD2 identical over 7 bases. J lost 3 bases, V lost 3 bases, and 21 bases had no gene match. The CDR3 is 20 amino acids. In germline, CDR1 is SGHRS, CDR2 YFSETQ. The CDR3 region is CASSSRGTQSSGLSKNIQYF. DNA for the CDR3: TGCGCCAGCAGCTCGAGGGGCACCCAGAGTAGCGGGTTAAGCAAAAACATTCAGTACTTC.

A few counts support this clone. The rearrangement joins TRBV6-6 to TRBJ2-7; 9 bases line up with TRBD2. Germline V CDR1 and CDR2: MNHNY, SVGAGI (reference sequence). The trim removed 6 bases at V and 2 bases at J, leaving 8 bases unmatched. CDR3 length: 15 amino acids. The CDR3 nucleotides are TGTGCCAGCAGCCCGACTAGCGGAGTTACCTACGAGCAGTACTTC. Translating gives CASSPTSGVTYEQYF.

The chain joins TRBV27 to TRBJ2-7; D is perhaps TRBD1 (6 bases). CDR1 is MNHEY and CDR2 is SMNVEV in the germline V gene (reference sequence). Trimming took off 2 bases at V and 1 base at J, with 12 bases between the two ends. The CDR3 consists of 15 residues. The DNA for the CDR3 is TGTGCCAGCAGTTTAAAACCGGGACAATCCTACGAGCAGTACTTC. This encodes CASSLKPGQSYEQYF.

The gene calls are TRBV15 and TRBJ2-1, with D tentatively TRBD1 (6 bases). The CDR3 contains 14 residues. The germline V and J ends were trimmed by 9 bases and 1 base, with 13 bases remaining between them. Germline CDR1 and CDR2: LNHNV and YYDKDF (reference sequence). CDR3 bases: TGTGCCACTGAGGGGGAAACATCCTACAATGAGCAGTTCTTC. This codes for CATEGETSYNEQFF.

This clone has only a few counts. The chain carries TRBV6-5 and TRBJ2-5; 7 nucleotides line up with TRBD1. V shed 2 bases, J shed 7 bases, and the junction held 7 bases outside the gene matches. In germline, CDR1 is MNHEY, CDR2 SVGAGI. This CDR3 spans 14 amino acids. CDR3 in DNA: TGTGCCAGCAGTTACAGACAGGGTTACGGGACCCAGTACTTC. It specifies CASSYRQGYGTQYF.

V gene TRBV5-1 combines with J gene TRBJ2-7, with 16 bases fitting TRBD2. Trimming removed 0 bases from V and 3 bases from J; junction bases left unmatched: 9. Germline V gene data show CDR1 as SGHRS and CDR2 as YFSETQ. There are 19 residues in the CDR3. The CDR3 here is CASSLAAGLAGGPVYEQYF. DNA for the CDR3: TGCGCCAGCAGCTTGGCCGCGGGACTAGCGGGAGGGCCAGTCTACGAGCAGTACTTC.

The genes are TRBV6-1 and TRBJ1-1; 8 bases agree with TRBD1. The CDR3 covers 15 residues. Germline V gives CDR1 MNHNS, CDR2 SASEGT. V lost 3 bases and J lost 3; bases outside the gene matches: 6. DNA for the CDR3: TGTGCCAGCAGTGACGCGCAGGGGGCGCACACTGAAGCTTTCTTT. Its translation is CASSDAQGAHTEAFF.

J is TRBJ2-3 and V is TRBV5-1, with D hard to call. Trimming took off 0 bases at V and 4 bases at J, with 15 bases between the two ends. CDR3 length equals 16 residues. Germline assignment: CDR1 SGHRS and CDR2 YFSETQ. CDR3 bases: TGCGCCAGCAGCTTGGCCGTGTCCGGTGTCCCAGATACGCAGTATTTT. The encoded protein is CASSLAVSGVPDTQYF.

The V call is TRBV19, the J call TRBJ1-1; D uncertain. The CDR3 is made up of 11 amino acids. Germline V lookup: CDR1 LNHDA, CDR2 SQIVND (reference sequence). Trimming took 6 bases from V and 8 from J, leaving 10 bases between them. The CDR3 spells CASSARLEAFF. CDR3 in DNA: TGTGCCAGTAGCGCCAGACTGGAAGCTTTCTTT.

This clone was seen once. The chain couples TRBV18 to TRBJ2-1; TRBD2 aligns across 8 bases. This CDR3 region has 16 residues. Unmatched junction bases numbered 9, after V lost 4 bases and J lost 4 bases. From germline, CDR1 is KGHSH and CDR2 LQKENI. The CDR3 protein is CASSRSPGTSYNEQFF. As DNA, the CDR3 is TGTGCCAGCTCACGATCCCCCGGGACTAGTTACAATGAGCAGTTCTTC.